These 19 T cell receptor beta chains originate from one sample sequenced in a study of blood T cell repertoires in COVID-19. The method was immunoSEQ multiplex PCR; TCRdb's version includes in-frame clones alone and lacks a portion of them. The profile covers more than 250,000 clones, with approximately 85% appearing a single time and 5.1% taken by the ten largest. Material: peripheral blood. These receptors all stem from a man between 45 and 60 years old with active or convalescent COVID-19.

V usage is TRBV18 and J usage is TRBJ1-5; the D is unclear. V was cut by 3 bases and J by 0 bases, with 9 bases left in between. CDR1 is KGHSH and CDR2 is LQKENI in the germline V gene. The CDR3 is 15 amino acids. CDR3 region: CASSPEGNSNQPQHF. The CDR3 DNA sequence: TGTGCCAGCTCACCCGAGGGAAATAGCAATCAGCCCCAGCATTTT.

The chain links TRBV7-3 to TRBJ1-4; 12 nucleotides align to TRBD1. This CDR3 is built from 20 residues. Germline lookup yields CDR1 SGHTA and CDR2 FQGTGA. The trim removed 3 bases at V and 5 bases at J, leaving 16 bases unmatched. CDR3 sequence (DNA): TGTGCCAGCAGCTTTTGTCTGGTACGGGACAGGGGGCTTCAGAATGAAAAACTGTTTTTT. This gives the protein CASSFCLVRDRGLQNEKLFF.

This rearrangement joins TRBV28 to TRBJ2-7; 10 bases are shared with TRBD2. The CDR3 runs to 15 residues. CDR1 is MDHEN, CDR2 SYDVKM, per germline. Unmatched junction bases numbered 13, after V lost 6 bases and J lost 8 bases. This CDR3 reads CASRTTSGLGWKQYF. CDR3 in DNA: TGTGCCAGCAGGACGACTAGCGGGCTGGGTTGGAAGCAGTACTTC.

The chain links TRBV4-1 to TRBJ2-3; D gene uncertain. Trimming shortened V by 4 bases and J by 1 base, and 9 bases separated the two germline ends. CDR3 length: 14 residues. Germline CDR1 MGHRA, CDR2 YSYEKL. In nucleotides, the CDR3 is TGCGCCAGCAGCCTGGGCCACGGCACAGATACGCAGTATTTT. This sequence encodes CASSLGHGTDTQYF.

The rearrangement joins TRBV7-8 to TRBJ2-3; 7 bases are a match to TRBD2. The CDR3 has 16 amino acids. The germline gives CDR1 SGHVS, CDR2 FQNEAQ. V lost 1 base, J lost 4 bases, and 8 bases stayed unmatched. CDR3 amino acids: CASSLERLGRADTQYF. CDR3 sequence (DNA): TGTGCCAGCAGCTTAGAGCGGCTAGGGAGGGCAGATACGCAGTATTTT.

The chain has TRBV30 and TRBJ1-4, with 8 bases lining up with TRBD1. This CDR3 comprises 13 residues. The V and J ends lost 5 bases and 5 bases, in that order; junction bases with no gene match: 4. Germline lookup yields CDR1 GTSNPN and CDR2 SVGIG (reference sequence). The CDR3 sequence is CAWGQGWNEKLFF. CDR3 sequence (DNA): TGTGCCTGGGGACAGGGATGGAATGAAAAACTGTTTTTT.

The chain carries TRBV6-6 and TRBJ1-1; possible D gene TRBD1, 5 bases. Deletions cut 6 bases from V and 6 bases from J, with 17 bases between. The CDR3 runs to 14 residues. Per germline, CDR1 MNHNY and CDR2 SVGAGI (reference sequence). The CDR3 coding sequence is TGTGCCAGCAGCCACGGGGGATCCCAATCTGAAGCTTTCTTT. Encoded protein: CASSHGGSQSEAFF.

The genes are TRBV7-9 and TRBJ1-6; a weak D match, TRBD1 (5 bases). CDR3 length: 15 residues. The germline V gene encodes CDR1 SEHNR and CDR2 FQNEAQ (reference sequence). V lost 4 bases and J lost 8, with 15 bases in between. The CDR3 sequence is CASSSDRGFDSPLHF. Here the CDR3 DNA reads TGTGCCAGCAGCTCCGATCGGGGGTTTGATTCACCCCTCCACTTT.

J is TRBJ2-3 and V is TRBV11-2, with TRBD1 matching over 7 bases. V lost 5 bases, J lost 7 bases, and 15 bases stayed unmatched. Germline lookup yields CDR1 SGHAT and CDR2 FQNNGV. The CDR3 runs 16 residues. CDR3 residues: CASSVYRGEGLNTQYF. The CDR3 DNA sequence: TGTGCCAGCAGCGTCTACAGGGGAGAGGGTTTGAATACGCAGTATTTT.

The chain is built from TRBV6-5 and TRBJ2-7, with 14 bases identical to TRBD2. The CDR3 contains 15 residues. V gave up 5 bases and J gave up 4 bases; unmatched junction bases: 4. Germline V lookup: CDR1 MNHEY, CDR2 SVGAGI. CDR3 region: CASSQGLAGVYEQYF. The CDR3 nucleotides are TGTGCCAGCAGTCAGGGACTAGCGGGAGTTTACGAGCAGTACTTC.

The gene calls are TRBV5-1 and TRBJ2-1, with TRBD2 identical over 8 bases. This CDR3 is 15 amino acids long. Trimming took 1 base from V and 8 from J; bases not matched to a gene: 8. Germline CDR1 SGHRS, CDR2 YFSETQ. Here the CDR3 DNA reads TGCGCCAGCAGCTTGAACGGGAGGGCCTATCATGAGCAGTTCTTC. Translating gives CASSLNGRAYHEQFF.

The chain has TRBV11-2 and TRBJ1-5; a possible D gene is TRBD1 (6 bases). Germline CDR1 SGHAT, CDR2 FQNNGV. This CDR3 is built from 18 residues. Between the trimmed V and J ends, which lost 2 bases and 5 bases, there was a span of 22 bases. The CDR3 spells CASSLTGTLGFRDQPQHF. DNA of the CDR3: TGTGCCAGCAGCTTAACCGGGACATTGGGTTTTAGGGATCAGCCCCAGCATTTT.

The V call is TRBV29-1, the J call TRBJ1-1, with a weak D call TRBD1 (6 bases). V lost 4 bases and J lost 5, with 11 bases in between. CDR1 and CDR2 from the germline V gene are SQVTM and ANQGSEA. This CDR3 is 12 amino acids long. Here the CDR3 DNA reads TGCAGCGTTGGGACAGCCGGGACTGAAGCTTTCTTT. Residues: CSVGTAGTEAFF. The variable domain in full, completed from reference TRBV29-1 and TRBJ1-1, reads SAVISQKPSRDICQRGTSLTIQCQVDSQVTMMFWYRQQPGQSLTLIATANQGSEATYESGFVIDKFPISRPNLTFSTLTVSNMSPEDSSIYLCSVGTAGTEAFFGQGTRLTVV.

The rearrangement joins TRBV5-8 to TRBJ2-7, with unresolved D. Germline V CDR1 and CDR2: SGHTS, YDEGEE. With 5 bases removed from V and 4 bases from J, the gap between germline ends came to 16 bases. The CDR3 has 14 residues. The CDR3 DNA follows: TGTGCCAGCAGGCCGCCATTCCAACGGTACGAGCAGTACTTC. Protein sequence: CASRPPFQRYEQYF.

The sample holds one count of this clone. The chain carries TRBV15 and TRBJ2-1; possibly TRBD2 for D (6 bases). CDR3 length: 13 amino acids. Looked up from germline, CDR1 is LNHNV and CDR2 is YYDKDF (reference sequence). V was clipped by 5 bases and J by 8 bases, with 13 bases between them. The CDR3 sequence is CATSSESGDEQFF. CDR3 bases: TGTGCCACCAGCTCAGAGTCGGGGGATGAGCAGTTCTTC.

The chain is built from TRBV10-3 and TRBJ2-5; D uncertain. V was clipped by 6 bases and J by 2 bases, with 13 bases between them. The CDR3 has 14 amino acids. Looked up from germline, CDR1 is ENHRY and CDR2 is SYGVKD. CDR3 amino acids: CAISLNSGQETQYF. The CDR3, as DNA: TGTGCCATCAGCCTAAACAGTGGGCAAGAGACCCAGTACTTC.

The chain has TRBV6-2 or TRBV6-3 and TRBJ2-7; TRBD2 aligns across 12 bases. CDR3 length: 20 amino acids. Trimming cost V 2 bases and J 4 bases; bases outside gene matches: 18. CDR1 is MNHEY, CDR2 SVGEGT, per germline. The CDR3 DNA sequence: TGTGCCAGCAGTTACGAGGAGGAGGGACTAGCGGGCGTAACCGATTACGAGCAGTACTTC. It specifies CASSYEEEGLAGVTDYEQYF.

The chain carries TRBV10-1 and TRBJ1-1, with 9 bases identical to TRBD1. Trimming removed 2 bases from V and 0 bases from J; junction bases left unmatched: 7. The germline V gene has CDR1 WNHNN and CDR2 SYGVQD (reference sequence). The CDR3 loop spans 17 amino acids. CDR3 amino acids: CASSEPGTGPMNTEAFF. The CDR3 coding sequence is TGCGCCAGCAGTGAGCCCGGGACAGGGCCCATGAACACTGAAGCTTTCTTT.

This chain uses TRBV6-1 with TRBJ1-5; 9 nucleotides align to TRBD1. After removal of 4 bases from V and 1 base from J, the junction contained 8 bases not matched to a gene. Looked up from germline, CDR1 is MNHNS and CDR2 is SASEGT. CDR3 length: 17 residues. The CDR3 protein is CASSGGTGSFSNQPQHF. The CDR3 region has the DNA TGTGCCAGCAGTGGAGGGACAGGGAGTTTCAGCAATCAGCCCCAGCATTTT.